The source of this T cell receptor (beta chain) is a study of blood T cells in healthy people across ages. CDR1 is DFQATT, CDR2 SNEGSKA, per germline (reference sequence). Trimming shortened V by 7 bases and J by 3 bases, and 16 bases separated the two germline ends. This CDR3 region has 15 residues. This clonotype was observed a few times. The antigen remains undetermined. Findings of the study overall: A strong correlation was found between TCR beta diversity and the percentage of naive T cells.

Primers used in a second PCR of about 7 to 12 cycles were a sample-barcoded 5' primer and a J-beta primer mix. Through a template-switch adaptor with 12 random nucleotides, each cDNA molecule received a tag. MiXCR, run by TCRdb on the 5' RACE reads, gives a single entry per CDR3 protein. This sample carries some 1.1 million distinct CDR3 sequences, around two fifths of them seen once, and the ten largest clones take around 14%. The rearrangement uses TRBV20-1 and TRBJ1-6; D gene unclear. The sequenced sample was blood. This clonotype was sampled from a man between 18 and 29 years old in good health. The CDR3: CSVSDGPGYNSPLHF. The CDR3 DNA is TGCAGTGTCTCAGACGGCCCAGGCTATAATTCACCCCTCCACTTT.